This T cell receptor (beta chain) was sequenced during a study of blood T cells in healthy people across ages. Study results and caveats: For the donors, CMV status was unknown and possibly confounded expanded clonotype changes. In these data, TCR beta diversity tracked strongly with naive T cell percentage.

This clonotype was counted a few times. Its antigen is as yet unknown. Sample-barcoded 5' priming and a J-beta primer mix drove a second PCR of roughly 7 to 11 cycles. Each TCR beta cDNA got a 12-nucleotide random molecular identifier. Per-sample output comprised a minimum of 2.5 million paired-end reads containing CDR3. TCRdb re-analysed the 5' RACE reads in MiXCR, keeping a single row per CDR3 protein. The sample has about 1 million distinct CDR3 sequences, 35% to 50% seen once. Trimming removed 4 bases from V and 8 bases from J, with 15 bases in between. The CDR3 totals 13 residues. The germline CDR1 and CDR2 sequences are SGHRS and YFSETQ.

Sequenced: blood. The clonotype comes from a woman between 55 and 75 years old in good health. V is TRBV5-1 and J is TRBJ1-2, with D perhaps matching TRBD1 (5 bases). In nucleotides, the CDR3 is TGCGCCAGCAGCCCGCGGGCAGGGTCAGGCTACACCTTC. Protein product: CASSPRAGSGYTF.